These 8 T cell receptor beta chains originate from one sample sequenced in a study of T cells in Graves' hyperthyroidism and ophthalmopathy. The TCR beta CDR3 regions underwent amplification using RNA transcripts as the source. The HTBI primer set drove a first-round RT-PCR of the TCR CDR3. A single record per CDR3 protein comes from TCRdb applying MiXCR to the multiplex PCR reads. Among 500,000 to 600,000 distinct CDR3 sequences listed, roughly 50% were seen once. Material for sequencing was peripheral blood or thyroid tissue (not recorded which). The receptors here all came from a woman in her late teens or twenties with Graves' hyperthyroidism.

The rearrangement links TRBV4-1 to TRBJ2-7; D is perhaps TRBD1 (6 bases). The CDR3 extends over 16 amino acids. CDR1 MGHRA and CDR2 YSYEKL come from the germline V gene. V lost 1 base and J lost 2, with 15 bases in between. This CDR3 is CASSQALRQVPYEQYF. The CDR3 DNA is TGCGCCAGCAGCCAAGCCCTCAGACAGGTTCCCTACGAGCAGTACTTC.

The genes are TRBV5-1 and TRBJ1-2, with 7 bases identical to TRBD1. Germline CDR1 is SGHRS and CDR2 is YFSETQ. CDR3 length equals 14 residues. V was pared by 3 bases and J by 4 bases, with 6 bases of the junction left unmatched. The CDR3, as DNA: TGCGCCAGCAGCTACCAAGGGGGCCCCTATGGCTACACCTTC. It encodes CASSYQGGPYGYTF.

The gene calls are TRBV20-1 and TRBJ1-6, with D tentatively TRBD1 (5 bases). The CDR3 runs to 13 residues. Germline V CDR1 and CDR2: DFQATT, SNEGSKA (reference sequence). The V end was cut by 0 bases, the J end by 10 bases, with 10 bases between. The CDR3 sequence: CSARDGGESPLHF. CDR3 nucleotides: TGCAGTGCTAGAGATGGGGGTGAATCACCCCTCCACTTT.

This clonotype was observed many times. The V gene is TRBV12-3 or TRBV12-4, the J gene TRBJ2-7, with TRBD1 matching over 8 bases. This CDR3 is 14 amino acids long. V lost 3 bases to trimming and J lost 8 bases; unmatched junction nucleotides: 9. In DNA, the CDR3 is TGTGCCAGCAGTTTGACACAGGGGGAGGACAAGCAGTACTTC. It yields the protein CASSLTQGEDKQYF.

This sequence joins TRBV7-9 and TRBJ2-7; possible D gene TRBD1, 6 bases. Germline-derived CDR1 and CDR2 are SEHNR and FQNEAQ (reference sequence). The CDR3 runs to 14 residues. V shed 0 bases and J shed 6 bases, with 12 bases lying between them. CDR3 residues: CASSLAGGISEQYF. The DNA of the CDR3 is TGTGCCAGCAGCTTAGCAGGGGGTATCTCCGAGCAGTACTTC.

This clonotype was detected once. This chain joins TRBV12-3 or TRBV12-4 and TRBJ2-5; perhaps TRBD1 as D (5 bases). V lost 3 bases and J lost 9, with 14 bases in between. The length of the CDR3 is 13 residues. CDR3 loop: CASSLKDNQPQYF. CDR3 bases: TGTGCCAGCAGTTTGAAGGACAATCAGCCCCAGTACTTC.

There are a few counts of this clonotype. The chain recombines TRBV5-4 with TRBJ1-2; no clear D gene. The CDR3 covers 15 residues. Germline-derived CDR1 and CDR2 are SGHNT and YYREEE (reference sequence). The V end lost 0 bases, the J end lost 4 bases, and 13 bases lay between the germline ends. The CDR3 region has the DNA TGTGCCAGCAGCTTGGTAGGGCCCCTGGGCTATGGCTACACCTTC. It is translated as CASSLVGPLGYGYTF. Filled out from reference TRBV5-4 and TRBJ1-2, the complete variable domain reads ETGVTQSPTHLIKTRGQQVTLRCSSQSGHNTVSWYQQALGQGPQFIFQYYREEENGRGNFPPRFSGLQFPNYSSELNVNALELDDSALYLCASSLVGPLGYGYTFGSGTRLTVV.

As to this clonotype: No conserved phenylalanine or tryptophan ends this CDR3, so it is likely a read error. The DNA is omitted, as the CDR3 cannot be located on it reliably, and the CDR3 follows TCRdb's listing. The V gene is TRBV12-3 or TRBV12-4, the J gene TRBJ2-5; the listed D gene, TRBD1, was not tested against the DNA. With termini counted, the CDR3 has 8 amino acids. CDR3 in amino acids: CASSLLGQ.